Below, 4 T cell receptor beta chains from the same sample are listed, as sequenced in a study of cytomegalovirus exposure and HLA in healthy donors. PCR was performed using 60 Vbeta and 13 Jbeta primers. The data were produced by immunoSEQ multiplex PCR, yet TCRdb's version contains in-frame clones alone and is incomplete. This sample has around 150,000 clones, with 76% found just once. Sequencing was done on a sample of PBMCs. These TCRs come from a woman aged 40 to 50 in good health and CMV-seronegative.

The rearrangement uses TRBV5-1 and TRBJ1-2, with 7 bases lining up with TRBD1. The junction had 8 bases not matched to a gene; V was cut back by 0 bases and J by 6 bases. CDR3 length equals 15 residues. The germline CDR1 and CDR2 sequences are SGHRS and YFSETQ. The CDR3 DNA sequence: TGCGCCAGCAGCTTGGGGACAGGAAAGTCCCATGGCTACACCTTC. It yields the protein CASSLGTGKSHGYTF.

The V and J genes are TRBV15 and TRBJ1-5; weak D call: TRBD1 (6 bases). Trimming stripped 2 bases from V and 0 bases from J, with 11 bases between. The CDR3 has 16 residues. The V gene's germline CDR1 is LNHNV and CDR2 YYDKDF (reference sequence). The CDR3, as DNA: TGTGCCACCAGCAGATTAGGGGGTTTTAGCAATCAGCCCCAGCATTTT. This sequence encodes CATSRLGGFSNQPQHF.

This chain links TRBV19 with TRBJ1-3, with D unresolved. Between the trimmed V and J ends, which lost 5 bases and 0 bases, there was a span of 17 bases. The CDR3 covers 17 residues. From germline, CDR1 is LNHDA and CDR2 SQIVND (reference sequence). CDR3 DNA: TGTGCCAGTAGTCCCTCAAACTACATCTACTCTGGAAACACCATATATTTT. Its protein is CASSPSNYIYSGNTIYF.

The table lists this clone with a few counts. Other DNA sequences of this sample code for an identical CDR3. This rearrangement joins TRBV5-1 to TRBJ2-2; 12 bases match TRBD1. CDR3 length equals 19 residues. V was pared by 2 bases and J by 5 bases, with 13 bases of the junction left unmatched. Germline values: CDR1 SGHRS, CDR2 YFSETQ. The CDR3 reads CASSLNWDRGLEATGELFF. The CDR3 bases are TGCGCCAGCAGCTTAAATTGGGACAGGGGGCTAGAGGCGACCGGGGAGCTGTTTTTT.